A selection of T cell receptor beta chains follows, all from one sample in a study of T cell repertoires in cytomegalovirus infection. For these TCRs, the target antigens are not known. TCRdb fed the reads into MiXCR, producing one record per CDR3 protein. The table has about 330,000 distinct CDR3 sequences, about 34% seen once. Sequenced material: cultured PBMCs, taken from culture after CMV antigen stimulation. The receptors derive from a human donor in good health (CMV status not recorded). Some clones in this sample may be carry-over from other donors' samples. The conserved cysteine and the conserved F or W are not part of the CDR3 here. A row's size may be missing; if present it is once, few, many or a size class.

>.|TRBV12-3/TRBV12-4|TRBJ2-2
ASSLLRDRAPSGTGELF
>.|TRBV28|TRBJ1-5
ASSFRSGTQH
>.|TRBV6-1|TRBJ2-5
ASSAGGYQETQY
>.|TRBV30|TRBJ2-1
AWSVGTSPYNEQF
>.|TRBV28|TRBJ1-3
ASSLPLGHGNTIY
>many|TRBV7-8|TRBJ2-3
ASSFAGSDTQY
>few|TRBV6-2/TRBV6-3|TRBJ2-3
AGASTDTQY
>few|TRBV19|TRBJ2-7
ASTKALGPAYEQY
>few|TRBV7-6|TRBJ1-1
ASSKGVGTEAF
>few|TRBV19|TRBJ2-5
ASSSNRVFQETQY
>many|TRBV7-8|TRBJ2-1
ASAKRGVDEQF
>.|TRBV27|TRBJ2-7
ASSLMEGAFHEQY
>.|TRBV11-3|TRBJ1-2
ASSFVQSYGYT
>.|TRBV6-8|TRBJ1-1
ASRITGGGTMNTEAF
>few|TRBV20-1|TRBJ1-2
SARDRGSSNYGYT
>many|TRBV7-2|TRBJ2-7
ASSLAAGAYEQY
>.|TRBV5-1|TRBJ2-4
ASSLGRLPGSGNIQY
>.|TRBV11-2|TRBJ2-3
ASSSMAGGTDTQY
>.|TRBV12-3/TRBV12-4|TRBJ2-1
ASSLQGFSYNEQF
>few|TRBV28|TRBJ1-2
ASSLPAQGYGYT
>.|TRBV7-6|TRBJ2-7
ASSLTDGPSYEQY
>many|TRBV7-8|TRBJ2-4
ASSVRPGTSGLGAKNIQY
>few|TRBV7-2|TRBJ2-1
ASSSSTGTSGRNEQF
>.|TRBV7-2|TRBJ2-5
ASSNQHEGAETQY